This TCR beta chain was identified during a study of Graves' ophthalmopathy and Graves' hyperthyroidism. V lost 6 bases and J lost 0, with 15 bases in between. The CDR3 consists of 17 residues. CDR1 is MDHEN and CDR2 is SYDVKM in the germline V gene. RNA transcripts were the template, and TCR beta CDR3 regions were amplified from them. Investigators did first-round RT-PCR with HTBI primers, then second-round multiplex PCR. Each CDR3 protein gets one entry after TCRdb re-called the multiplex PCR reads with MiXCR. The sample has 300,000 to 400,000 distinct CDR3 sequences; 15% to 20% are singletons. This clonotype originated in an adult woman with stable Graves' hyperthyroidism. The V gene is TRBV28, the J gene TRBJ1-6, with D unresolved. Sequenced sample: peripheral blood. This CDR3 is CASRPPAGSSYNSPLHF. As DNA, the CDR3 is TGTGCCAGCAGACCTCCCGCGGGTAGCTCCTATAATTCACCCCTCCACTTT.